The T cell receptor (beta chain) under discussion was sequenced for a study of shared clonotypes between healthy human individuals. Turning to the study itself: Researchers assigned three CD4 naive, three CD4 memory, two CD8 naive and one CD8 memory plate to each donor.

General study results and limits: In contrast to clonotypes shared by all four donors, non-shared clonotypes had lower generation probabilities. The study generally estimated greater richness for naive than memory subsets.

This clone was seen only a few times. Its antigen is currently unknown. This table comes from immunoSEQ multiplex PCR, and its TCRdb copy is limited to in-frame clones, with some not included. Of some 1.4 million clones listed, approximately 97% are singletons. The germline V gene has CDR1 MNHEY and CDR2 SVGAGI. Between the trimmed V and J ends, which lost 6 bases and 4 bases, there was a span of 13 bases. CDR3 length: 14 amino acids. The chain employs TRBV6-5 and TRBJ1-5; no firm D call. This TCR was recovered from a man between 25 and 39 years old in good health. Sample: naive CD4+ T cells sorted from blood. Documented subset: CD45RA+ positively selected. The DNA for the CDR3 is TGTGCCAGCAGCGCATCGGGTGAGAATCAGCCCCAGCATTTT. This translates into CASSASGENQPQHF.